These 23 T cell receptor beta chains were sequenced from one sample in a study of CD8 T cells in Susac syndrome. Reverse transcription of roughly 0.45 to 1 ug RNA was performed with random hexamers. From the immunoSEQ multiplex PCR reads, TCRdb called clonotypes with MiXCR, one entry per CDR3 protein. The sample yields approximately 100,000 distinct CDR3 sequences, 85% to 95% seen once. Sequencing was done on a sample of CD8+ T cells from PBMCs. The receptors stem from a human donor in good health.

The genes are TRBV20-1 and TRBJ2-1, with TRBD2 as a possible D gene (5 bases). The CDR3 loop spans 13 amino acids. V dropped 0 bases and J dropped 9 bases, with 12 bases sitting between them. Germline CDR1 reads DFQATT; CDR2 reads SNEGSKA (reference sequence). This chain's CDR3 is CSARDPVGGEQFF. The CDR3 region has the DNA TGCAGTGCTAGAGATCCAGTTGGAGGTGAGCAGTTCTTC.

The J gene is TRBJ2-2, the V gene TRBV30, with D tentatively TRBD2 (6 bases). Trimming took off 0 bases at V and 7 bases at J, with 9 bases between the two ends. Germline V gene sequence: CDR1 GTSNPN, CDR2 SVGIG (reference sequence). This CDR3 region has 13 residues. The CDR3 spells CAWSVGRRGELFF. The CDR3 DNA follows: TGTGCCTGGAGTGTAGGGAGGCGCGGGGAGCTGTTTTTT.

The CDR3 nucleotides read TGTGCCATAGGGTCGGGGAGGGAGCAGTACTTC. It yields the protein CAIGSGREQYF. The rearrangement links TRBV12-3 or TRBV12-4 to TRBJ2-7; TRBD2 might be the D (6 bases). The CDR3 has 11 residues. With 10 bases removed from V and 7 bases from J, the gap between germline ends came to 14 bases.

The chain couples TRBV19 to TRBJ1-2; TRBD1 agrees at 10 bases. The CDR3 is 14 amino acids. J lost 4 bases, V lost 5 bases, and 4 bases had no gene match. Germline loops: CDR1 LNHDA, CDR2 SQIVND (reference sequence). The CDR3 sequence: CASSGGQGPYGYTF. CDR3 coding DNA: TGTGCCAGTAGTGGGGGACAGGGGCCCTATGGCTACACCTTC.

The V gene is TRBV6-5, the J gene TRBJ1-1; D call uncertain. The germline V gene has CDR1 MNHEY and CDR2 SVGAGI. V was trimmed by 2 bases and J by 2 bases, leaving 18 bases between them. This CDR3 has 17 amino acids. The DNA of the CDR3 is TGTGCCAGCAGTTACATCAGTCCGGGGATCCTAAACACTGAAGCTTTCTTT. It codes for CASSYISPGILNTEAFF.

This clonotype was seen only once. The chain has TRBV3-1 and TRBJ2-2; D remains unclear. The CDR3 is 12 residues long. The germline V and J ends were trimmed by 3 bases and 3 bases, with 2 bases remaining between them. CDR1 is LGHDT, CDR2 YNNKEL, per germline (reference sequence). CDR3 amino acids: CASSHHTGELFF. The CDR3 nucleotides read TGTGCCAGCAGCCACCACACCGGGGAGCTGTTTTTT.

The rearrangement uses TRBV12-3 or TRBV12-4 and TRBJ1-2, with D uncertain. There are 13 residues in the CDR3. The V end lost 6 bases, the J end lost 3 bases, and 11 bases lay between the germline ends. The CDR3 DNA follows: TGTGCCAGCAGCCATTCGACGGACTATGGCTACACCTTC. Amino acid sequence: CASSHSTDYGYTF.

This chain uses TRBV7-6 with TRBJ2-1; 9 nucleotides agree with TRBD2. Trimming took 4 bases from V and 0 from J; bases not matched to a gene: 7. CDR1 is SGHVS and CDR2 is FNYEAQ in the germline V gene. CDR3 length: 17 amino acids. CDR3 sequence reads: CASSYLAGSSSYNEQFF. CDR3 nucleotides: TGTGCCAGCAGCTATCTAGCGGGATCGAGCTCCTACAATGAGCAGTTCTTC. The entire variable domain, with the rest obtained from reference TRBV7-6 and TRBJ2-1, is as follows: GAGVSQSPRYKVTKRGQDVALRCDPISGHVSLYWYRQALGQGPEFLTYFNYEAQQDKSGLPNDRFSAERPEGSISTLTIQRTEQRDSAMYRCASSYLAGSSSYNEQFFGPGTRLTVL.

This sequence joins TRBV2 and TRBJ1-5; no clear D. The germline gives CDR1 SNHLY, CDR2 FYNNEI. V lost 5 bases, J lost 1 base, and 9 bases lay in between. This CDR3 is 14 amino acids long. The DNA of the CDR3 is TGTGCCAGCAGTCCGGACGCAAGCAATCAGCCCCAGCATTTT. As protein: CASSPDASNQPQHF.

The chain has TRBV19 and TRBJ2-1, with TRBD1 as a possible D gene (7 bases). CDR1 is LNHDA and CDR2 is SQIVND in the germline V gene (reference sequence). The CDR3 is 14 residues long. The V end was cut by 4 bases, the J end by 6 bases, with 13 bases between. In DNA, the CDR3 is TGTGCCAGTAGTAGGAGGGGGCAGATCAATGAGCAGTTCTTC. The encoded protein is CASSRRGQINEQFF.

The CDR3 region has the DNA TGCAGTGCTCCCGAGGCAGGTAGCAATCAGCCCCAGCATTTT. Translated: CSAPEAGSNQPQHF. The gene calls are TRBV20-1 and TRBJ1-5; D is unresolved. V was pared by 5 bases and J by 0 bases, with 11 bases between. This CDR3 is built from 14 residues. Germline assignment: CDR1 DFQATT and CDR2 SNEGSKA (reference sequence).

This clonotype was counted a single time. The gene calls are TRBV20-1 and TRBJ1-1; 9 nucleotides match TRBD1. The CDR3 extends over 14 amino acids. The germline V gene encodes CDR1 DFQATT and CDR2 SNEGSKA (reference sequence). The V segment lost 5 bases and the J segment 1 base; nucleotides outside the gene matches: 5. The CDR3 DNA follows: TGCAGTGCTTTAAGGACAGGGGCGAACACTGAAGCTTTCTTT. It yields the protein CSALRTGANTEAFF.

V usage is TRBV14 and J usage is TRBJ2-3; tentative D call: TRBD1 (5 bases). This CDR3 is 13 amino acids long. V dropped 5 bases and J dropped 3 bases, with 9 bases sitting between them. Germline V CDR1 and CDR2: SGHDN, FVKESK. DNA for the CDR3: TGTGCCAGCAGCTCCCGACAGACAGATACGCAGTATTTT. Its translation is CASSSRQTDTQYF.

This clonotype has a single count. This chain uses TRBV27 with TRBJ1-1; a weak D match, TRBD1 (5 bases). This CDR3 has 15 amino acids. The V and J ends lost 5 bases and 10 bases respectively, with 23 bases between them. Germline CDR1 is MNHEY and CDR2 is SMNVEV (reference sequence). CDR3 sequence reads: CASSPGTGHGSVAFF. CDR3 nucleotide sequence: TGTGCCAGCAGTCCTGGGACGGGGCATGGCTCGGTAGCTTTCTTT.

This chain uses TRBV6-2 or TRBV6-3 with TRBJ2-1, with D tentatively TRBD1 or TRBD2 (5 bases each). Germline lookup yields CDR1 MNHEY and CDR2 SVGEGT. V dropped 2 bases and J dropped 3 bases, with 14 bases sitting between them. The CDR3 is 16 residues long. CDR3 nucleotide sequence: TGTGCCAGCAGTTACGAACTCACGGGGCGCTACAATGAGCAGTTCTTC. This encodes CASSYELTGRYNEQFF.

V usage is TRBV6-2 or TRBV6-3 and J usage is TRBJ1-5; the match to TRBD1 covers 7 bases. CDR1 is MNHEY and CDR2 is SVGEGT in the germline V gene. V was pared by 6 bases and J by 7 bases, with 12 bases of the junction left unmatched. CDR3 length equals 15 residues. The CDR3 DNA sequence: TGTGCCAGCAGGCGAATCGGACAGGAGAGGCAGCCCCAGCATTTT. Amino acids: CASRRIGQERQPQHF.

The chain couples TRBV29-1 to TRBJ1-1; 7 bases are shared with TRBD1. V trimming: 5 bases; J trimming: 4 bases; junction bases outside the gene matches: 7. Germline CDR1 is SQVTM and CDR2 is ANQGSEA. This CDR3 region has 13 residues. The DNA of the CDR3 is TGCAGCGTTAATACAGGGGCTGGCACTGAAGCTTTCTTT. It translates to CSVNTGAGTEAFF.

The chain carries TRBV20-1 and TRBJ1-5; D unresolved. CDR3 length equals 13 residues. V was cut by 4 bases and J by 4 bases, with 11 bases left in between. The germline CDR1 and CDR2 sequences are DFQATT and SNEGSKA (reference sequence). The CDR3 region has the DNA TGCAGTGCTACCGGGCAGCCGAATCAGCCCCAGCATTTT. Amino acid sequence: CSATGQPNQPQHF.

The V gene is TRBV5-1, the J gene TRBJ2-5; 10 bases are shared with TRBD1. V lost 4 bases, J lost 5 bases, and 5 bases stayed unmatched. This CDR3 has 14 residues. The germline V gene encodes CDR1 SGHRS and CDR2 YFSETQ. The CDR3 DNA follows: TGCGCCAGCAGCCCGACAGGGGGCGTCGAGACCCAGTACTTC. Its translation is CASSPTGGVETQYF.

The V call is TRBV29-1, the J call TRBJ2-7, with unresolved D. CDR3 length: 10 amino acids. Germline CDR1 SQVTM, CDR2 ANQGSEA. V was cut by 0 bases and J by 7 bases, with 4 bases left in between. The CDR3 DNA reads as TGCAGCGTTGAAGACAGGGAGCAGTACTTC. It encodes CSVEDREQYF.

The chain is built from TRBV11-2 and TRBJ2-1; 7 positions agree with TRBD1. This CDR3 comprises 18 residues. V was clipped by 2 bases and J by 0 bases; unmatched bases: 10. Germline V gene sequence: CDR1 SGHAT, CDR2 FQNNGV. The CDR3 here is CASSLSTGSFVSYNEQFF. CDR3 DNA: TGTGCCAGCAGCTTATCGACAGGGTCATTTGTCTCCTACAATGAGCAGTTCTTC. Variable domain in full (rest from reference TRBV11-2 and TRBJ2-1): EAGVAQSPRYKIIEKRQSVAFWCNPISGHATLYWYQQILGQGPKLLIQFQNNGVVDDSQLPKDRFSAERLKGVDSTLKIQPAKLEDSAVYLCASSLSTGSFVSYNEQFFGPGTRLTVL.

This clonotype was found once. The chain carries TRBV27 and TRBJ2-2; D is perhaps TRBD1 (5 bases). The CDR3 loop spans 15 amino acids. CDR1 and CDR2 from the germline V gene are MNHEY and SMNVEV (reference sequence). Trimming pared 6 bases from V and 5 bases from J, leaving 16 bases between. The CDR3 reads CASSPRVYGTGELFF. The CDR3 DNA follows: TGTGCCAGCAGCCCCAGGGTGTACGGAACCGGGGAGCTGTTTTTT.

The chain carries TRBV2 and TRBJ1-1; unclear D gene. V shed 4 bases and J shed 4 bases, with 10 bases lying between them. This CDR3 contains 13 residues. CDR1 is SNHLY, CDR2 FYNNEI, per germline. This chain's CDR3 is CASSGEVGTEAFF. CDR3 coding DNA: TGTGCCAGCAGTGGGGAAGTCGGCACTGAAGCTTTCTTT.